What follows describes a single T cell receptor beta chain. Combining a sample-barcoded 5' primer with a J-beta primer mix, a second PCR ran for about 7 to 12 cycles. TCRdb re-derived calls from the 5' RACE reads in MiXCR, one entry per CDR3 protein. The data hold about 1.8 million distinct CDR3 sequences, with roughly 52% observed a single time. This CDR3 has 15 residues. The V gene's germline CDR1 is MNHNY and CDR2 SVGAGI (reference sequence). The V and J ends lost 4 bases and 4 bases, in that order; junction bases with no gene match: 7. These data are taken from a study of blood T cells in healthy people across ages.

This sequence joins TRBV6-6 and TRBJ2-7, with 10 bases lining up with TRBD1. Sequences were obtained from blood. The receptor's source is a woman aged 40 to 50 in good health. The CDR3 is CASSSTGTGEYEQYF. DNA for the CDR3: TGTGCCAGCAGTTCGACCGGGACAGGGGAGTACGAGCAGTACTTC.